These 6 T cell receptor beta chains were sequenced from one sample in a study of early T cells in non-severe SARS-CoV-2 infection. TCRdb independently ran MiXCR on the 5' RACE reads; one entry per CDR3 protein. This sample has 80,000 to 95,000 distinct CDR3 sequences, with 12% to 15% found just once. The sample comprised whole blood. These receptors were taken from an adult who was a healthcare worker with PCR-confirmed SARS-CoV-2 infection or an uninfected control (not recorded which).

This clonotype was detected many times. The chain carries TRBV7-6 and TRBJ2-5, with TRBD1 identical over 8 bases. The germline gives CDR1 SGHVS, CDR2 FNYEAQ. The length of the CDR3 is 16 residues. The junction had 10 bases not matched to a gene; V was cut back by 5 bases and J by 2 bases. CDR3 in amino acids: CASSMGQAVIQETQYF. As DNA, the CDR3 is TGTGCCAGCAGCATGGGACAGGCAGTAATTCAAGAGACCCAGTACTTC.

This clonotype was detected many times. This chain uses TRBV12-5 with TRBJ2-2; D is unresolved. The CDR3 length is 13 residues. V lost 2 bases and J 5 bases, leaving 6 bases between the germline ends. Germline CDR1 is LGHNT and CDR2 is FRNRAP. The CDR3 region has the DNA TGTGCTAGTGGTTTGTATCTAACCGGGGAGCTGTTTTTT. Protein sequence: CASGLYLTGELFF.

There are many counts of this clonotype. The V call is TRBV6-5, the J call TRBJ2-7; D is perhaps TRBD1 (6 bases). The V gene's germline CDR1 is MNHEY and CDR2 SVGAGI. V was pared by 6 bases and J by 0 bases, with 18 bases between. The CDR3 totals 16 residues. The CDR3 DNA follows: TGTGCCAGCAGCCTTCGGACAGAATGGTACTCCTACGAGCAGTACTTC. Residues: CASSLRTEWYSYEQYF.

This clonotype was detected a few times. The chain uses TRBV9 and TRBJ2-3; no firm D call. The CDR3 is 12 amino acids. Per germline, CDR1 SGDLS and CDR2 YYNGEE. V was clipped by 4 bases and J by 5 bases, with 8 bases between them. The CDR3 protein is CASSSRLDTQYF. CDR3 in DNA: TGTGCCAGCAGCTCTCGTTTAGATACGCAGTATTTT.

V is TRBV6-5 and J is TRBJ2-3; TRBD2 matches at 12 bases. The germline V gene has CDR1 MNHEY and CDR2 SVGAGI. This CDR3 is built from 17 residues. V gave up 10 bases and J gave up 0 bases; unmatched junction bases: 11. CDR3 residues: CATHQTSGGPSTDTQYF. The CDR3 region has the DNA TGTGCCACCCACCAGACTAGCGGGGGCCCTAGCACAGATACGCAGTATTTT.

The sample holds many counts of this clonotype. V and J are TRBV27 and TRBJ2-2; maybe TRBD2 (5 bases). V lost 1 base to trimming and J lost 2 bases, with 8 bases between them. Germline CDR1 reads MNHEY; CDR2 reads SMNVEV (reference sequence). There are 15 residues in the CDR3. The CDR3 DNA sequence: TGTGCCAGCAGTTTATTTGGAGGAAACACCGGGGAGCTGTTTTTT. This encodes CASSLFGGNTGELFF.